Each of the 25 T cell receptor beta chains below was sequenced from the same sample in a study of graft-versus-host responses after intestinal transplantation (dated by TCRdb to 2020 to 2022). The method behind the library was the immunoSEQ multiplex PCR assay. This is the immuneACCESS table as TCRdb keeps it, with only in-frame sequences that have V and J called. A part of the clones is gone; compared with another copy, unresolved V genes explain less than half, and the rest is unexplained. The sample table records 93,000 or so clones; over 85% of these occur just once. In total, the top ten clones hold around 1.2% of the sample. The sample's time point label, decoded: cells obtained before transplantation from donor or recipient. No antigen has been identified for these receptors. This sample comprised unstimulated CD8+ T cells sorted from spleen or lymph node cells, obtained before intestinal transplant. These receptors were collected from a human donor who received an intestinal transplant.

This rearrangement joins TRBV12-5 to TRBJ2-3; D perhaps matches TRBD1 (6 bases). This CDR3 has 14 amino acids. Germline V gene data show CDR1 as LGHNT and CDR2 as FRNRAP. V was cut by 1 base and J by 4 bases, with 9 bases left in between. CDR3 DNA: TGTGCTAGTGGTTTGGGTGAGGGGGCAGATACGCAGTATTTT. Its translation: CASGLGEGADTQYF.

The V call is TRBV2, the J call TRBJ2-2, with a weak D call TRBD2 (6 bases). This CDR3 is 15 amino acids long. Trimming shortened V by 8 bases and J by 4 bases, and 17 bases separated the two germline ends. CDR1 and CDR2 from the germline V gene are SNHLY and FYNNEI. The CDR3 loop is CASGGPSAGTGELFF. CDR3 nucleotide sequence: TGTGCCAGCGGAGGGCCCTCGGCAGGCACCGGGGAGCTGTTTTTT.

This clone has just one count. This chain uses TRBV5-6 with TRBJ1-5; tentatively, D is TRBD1 (6 bases). CDR3 length equals 13 residues. Per the germline V gene, CDR1 is SGHDT and CDR2 is YYEEEE. The V end lost 2 bases, the J end lost 7 bases, and 10 bases lay between the germline ends. The CDR3 DNA reads as TGTGCCAGCAGCTTCGGGGGGGGCCAGCCCCAGCATTTT. Protein product: CASSFGGGQPQHF.

The gene calls are TRBV5-5 and TRBJ1-1, with 7 bases aligning to TRBD1. V dropped 3 bases and J dropped 1; count of bases not matched to a gene: 3. This CDR3 region has 14 residues. Germline CDR1 is SGHKS and CDR2 is YYEKEE (reference sequence). The CDR3 spells CASSWGQSNTEAFF. The CDR3 DNA follows: TGTGCCAGCAGCTGGGGACAGTCGAACACTGAAGCTTTCTTT.

For the CDR3, the DNA is TGTGCCAGCAGCGTAGACTGGGGAGGAGGAAACACCATATATTTT. It codes for CASSVDWGGGNTIYF. The chain employs TRBV9 and TRBJ1-3; D uncertain. The CDR3 runs to 15 residues. Per germline, CDR1 SGDLS and CDR2 YYNGEE. Trimming removed 0 bases at V and 4 bases at J, with 11 bases between.

The CDR3 nucleotides read TGTGCCAGCAGCTTTCGAGGAGTCCAAGAGACCCAGTACTTC. Encoded protein: CASSFRGVQETQYF. The chain is built from TRBV7-9 and TRBJ2-5; no reliable D call. This CDR3 has 14 amino acids. CDR1 SEHNR and CDR2 FQNEAQ come from the germline V gene (reference sequence). V lost 3 bases and J lost 1, with 9 bases in between.

The rearrangement joins TRBV10-2 to TRBJ2-7; D is ambiguous. CDR3 length equals 12 residues. V was trimmed by 10 bases and J by 0 bases, leaving 10 bases between them. Germline V gene sequence: CDR1 WSHSY, CDR2 SAAADI. CDR3 DNA: TGCGCCATCGAAAGCAGCTCCTACGAGCAGTACTTC. Amino acid sequence: CAIESSSYEQYF.

The rearrangement joins TRBV4-1 to TRBJ2-7, with TRBD2 as a possible D gene (5 bases). In germline, CDR1 is MGHRA, CDR2 YSYEKL. The CDR3 covers 14 residues. V lost 1 base and J 2 bases, leaving 9 bases between the germline ends. CDR3 bases: TGCGCCAGCAGCCAAGGTTTCGGGACCTACGAGCAGTACTTC. As protein: CASSQGFGTYEQYF.

The CDR3 coding sequence is TGTGCCACCCGGTCCGGGGAGGGCTACACCTTC. It encodes CATRSGEGYTF. This rearrangement joins TRBV6-4 to TRBJ1-2; D not certain. CDR1 is MRHNA and CDR2 is SNTAGT in the germline V gene. This CDR3 has 11 residues. Trimming removed 10 bases from V and 8 bases from J, with 14 bases in between.

This clone is labeled medium-sized. CDR3 sequence (DNA): TGTGCCAGCAGCTTGGAACCATTTGAAGCTTTCTTT. Its translation is CASSLEPFEAFF. The chain employs TRBV5-8 and TRBJ1-1; unclear D gene. CDR1 is SGHTS and CDR2 is YDEGEE in the germline V gene. Deletions cut 0 bases from V and 7 bases from J, with 7 bases between. CDR3 length: 12 residues.

This chain joins TRBV27 and TRBJ2-7, with D possibly matching TRBD1 (6 bases). This CDR3 is built from 14 residues. The V and J ends lost 2 bases and 4 bases respectively, with 12 bases between them. CDR1 and CDR2 (germline): MNHEY, SMNVEV (reference sequence). In DNA, the CDR3 is TGTGCCAGCAGTTTAGGGCAGGGGTGGTACGAGCAGTACTTC. As protein: CASSLGQGWYEQYF.

The V gene is TRBV27, the J gene TRBJ2-3, with D perhaps TRBD2 (6 bases). The germline V gene has CDR1 MNHEY and CDR2 SMNVEV (reference sequence). V lost 8 bases, J lost 11 bases, and 17 bases lay in between. This CDR3 spans 12 amino acids. The CDR3 sequence is CASAGSTSVQYF. The DNA of the CDR3 is TGTGCCAGCGCCGGGAGCACATCGGTGCAGTATTTT.

The chain links TRBV11-2 to TRBJ2-7, with 8 positions matching TRBD1. CDR3 size: 17 residues. The ends lost 0 bases at V and 3 bases at J; junction bases unmatched: 10. CDR1 and CDR2 from the germline V gene are SGHAT and FQNNGV. The CDR3 nucleotides are TGTGCCAGCAGCTTAGATCTCGAGGACAGGGCAGGCTACGAGCAGTACTTC. Translation gives CASSLDLEDRAGYEQYF.

The chain has TRBV10-1 and TRBJ1-2; 7 bases are shared with TRBD1. CDR1 and CDR2 from the germline V gene are WNHNN and SYGVQD (reference sequence). The CDR3 runs to 13 residues. CDR3: CEGDRNEGWSYTF. CDR3 DNA: TGCGAGGGGGACAGAAATGAGGGTTGGAGCTACACCTTC.

This rearrangement joins TRBV5-1 to TRBJ2-1, with 8 bases fitting TRBD2. The CDR3 runs 17 residues. The germline CDR1 and CDR2 sequences are SGHRS and YFSETQ. V shed 0 bases and J 7 bases; nucleotides not matched to a gene: 12. This CDR3 reads CASSLGPVAGFLNEQFF. In nucleotides, the CDR3 is TGCGCCAGCAGCTTGGGGCCCGTAGCGGGGTTTCTTAATGAGCAGTTCTTC.

The chain links TRBV29-1 to TRBJ2-1; D call uncertain. Germline CDR1 SQVTM, CDR2 ANQGSEA. The CDR3 contains 15 residues. V lost 3 bases and J lost 0, with 12 bases in between. The CDR3 reads CSVEVGSPSYNEQFF. Here the CDR3 DNA reads TGCAGCGTTGAGGTAGGCAGTCCCTCCTACAATGAGCAGTTCTTC.

This clone occurred a few times. The chain combines TRBV4-1 with TRBJ1-1; D is uncertain. The V end lost 3 bases, the J end lost 6 bases, and 14 bases lay between the germline ends. Germline CDR1 MGHRA, CDR2 YSYEKL. The CDR3 has 14 residues. In DNA form, the CDR3 reads TGCGCCAGCAGCCAGGCCTTTAAGGTACCTGAAGCTTTCTTT. Its translation is CASSQAFKVPEAFF.

The chain is built from TRBV19 and TRBJ2-1, with D maybe TRBD1 (5 bases). Germline loops: CDR1 LNHDA, CDR2 SQIVND (reference sequence). The V end lost 4 bases, the J end lost 5 bases, and 9 bases lay between the germline ends. The CDR3 sequence is 13 residues long. In DNA, the CDR3 is TGTGCCAGTAGTACACAGACAGACAATGAGCAGTTCTTC. Amino acid sequence: CASSTQTDNEQFF. Using reference TRBV19 and TRBJ2-1 for the parts outside the CDR3, the full variable domain is DGGITQSPKYLFRKEGQNVTLSCEQNLNHDAMYWYRQDPGQGLRLIYYSQIVNDFQKGDIAEGYSVSREKKESFPLTVTSAQKNPTAFYLCASSTQTDNEQFFGPGTRLTVL.

V usage is TRBV5-6 and J usage is TRBJ2-7; D possibly corresponds to TRBD2 (5 bases). The CDR3 is made up of 12 amino acids. Trimming took 3 bases from V and 7 from J, leaving 11 bases between them. CDR1 SGHDT and CDR2 YYEEEE come from the germline V gene. CDR3 residues: CASSSLTGEQYF. CDR3 bases: TGTGCCAGCAGCTCCCTAACGGGGGAGCAGTACTTC.

V usage is TRBV7-9 and J usage is TRBJ2-7, with no clear D. Trimming removed 1 base from V and 2 bases from J, with 9 bases in between. The CDR3 runs 14 residues. The germline gives CDR1 SEHNR, CDR2 FQNEAQ (reference sequence). The CDR3 DNA is TGTGCCAGCAGCTTAGTATCACGGCCCTACGAGCAGTACTTC. Translating it yields CASSLVSRPYEQYF.

This rearrangement joins TRBV7-9 to TRBJ2-3; unclear D gene. This CDR3 contains 12 residues. V lost 5 bases, J lost 0 bases, and 3 bases lay in between. CDR1 SEHNR and CDR2 FQNEAQ come from the germline V gene (reference sequence). The CDR3 loop reads CASSPSTDTQYF. The CDR3 DNA reads TGTGCCAGCAGCCCCAGCACAGATACGCAGTATTTT.

The V gene is TRBV5-4, the J gene TRBJ2-7; TRBD2 might be the D (6 bases). The CDR3 contains 14 residues. Trimming removed 0 bases at V and 2 bases at J, with 9 bases between. Germline loops: CDR1 SGHNT, CDR2 YYREEE (reference sequence). The CDR3 sequence: CASSLDPGAYEQYF. In nucleotides, the CDR3 is TGTGCCAGCAGCTTGGACCCGGGGGCCTACGAGCAGTACTTC.

This clone has more than one count but fewer than ten. This chain joins TRBV7-9 and TRBJ2-1; 11 nucleotides agree with TRBD2. J gave up 9 bases and V 5 bases, and 9 bases lay outside the gene matches. The CDR3 is 15 amino acids. Per germline, CDR1 SEHNR and CDR2 FQNEAQ (reference sequence). This CDR3 is CASSLPSGGLFEQFF. For the CDR3, the DNA is TGTGCCAGCAGCCTGCCTAGCGGGGGGTTATTTGAGCAGTTCTTC. Filled out from reference TRBV7-9 and TRBJ2-1, the complete variable domain reads DTGVSQNPRHKITKRGQNVTFRCDPISEHNRLYWYRQTLGQGPEFLTYFQNEAQLEKSRLLSDRFSAERPKGSFSTLEIQRTEQGDSAMYLCASSLPSGGLFEQFFGPGTRLTVL.

This sequence joins TRBV9 and TRBJ1-1; 11 nucleotides match TRBD1. Germline V gene lookup returns CDR1 SGDLS and CDR2 YYNGEE. V lost 4 bases, J lost 0 bases, and 8 bases stayed unmatched. The CDR3 is 17 amino acids. The CDR3 nucleotides read TGTGCCAGCAGCCAAGGGACAGGGGGGAGTATGAACACTGAAGCTTTCTTT. Its translation: CASSQGTGGSMNTEAFF.

This chain uses TRBV19 with TRBJ2-7; 9 bases are a match to TRBD1. Germline CDR1 and CDR2: LNHDA and SQIVND (reference sequence). CDR3 length equals 14 residues. Unmatched junction bases numbered 8, after V lost 7 bases and J lost 4 bases. CDR3 bases: TGTGCCAGTAATCCGGGACAGGGCCTATACGAGCAGTACTTC. Encoded protein: CASNPGQGLYEQYF.